The rows below give T cell receptor beta chains drawn from one sample of a study of blood T cells in healthy people across ages. TCRdb itself ran the 5' RACE reads through MiXCR, one entry per CDR3 protein. Of 800,000 to 1,000,000 distinct CDR3 sequences listed, under 50% are singletons. Sequencing used blood. The receptors shown here come from a young man in good health. Both conserved end residues are part of each CDR3. Each record gives: clone size, J gene, V gene, D gene, CDR3 protein, CDR3 DNA. D genes are given only for firm matches. Size values are once, few and many counts, or a class for expanded clones, and some rows have none.

abundance: NA; j_gene: TRBJ1-1; v_gene: TRBV10-3; d_gene: NA; CDR3aa: CAISGVGSAMGTEAFF; CDR3nt: TGTGCCATCAGTGGGGTAGGATCAGCCATGGGAACTGAAGCTTTCTTT
abundance: NA; j_gene: TRBJ1-1; v_gene: TRBV5-1; d_gene: NA; CDR3aa: CASRDPEKGNTEAFF; CDR3nt: TGCGCCAGCAGGGACCCCGAAAAGGGGAACACTGAAGCTTTCTTT
abundance: few; j_gene: TRBJ2-1; v_gene: TRBV29-1; d_gene: TRBD2; CDR3aa: CSAETSEINEQFF; CDR3nt: TGCAGCGCGGAGACTAGCGAGATCAATGAGCAGTTCTTC
abundance: few; j_gene: TRBJ2-1; v_gene: TRBV6-2/TRBV6-3; d_gene: TRBD2; CDR3aa: CASSSLTSGGYNEQFF; CDR3nt: TGTGCCAGCAGTTCCCTGACTAGCGGGGGTTACAATGAGCAGTTCTTC
abundance: few; j_gene: TRBJ1-1; v_gene: TRBV29-1; d_gene: NA; CDR3aa: CSVEGREPEAFF; CDR3nt: TGCAGCGTTGAAGGGAGGGAACCTGAAGCTTTCTTT
abundance: NA; j_gene: TRBJ2-7; v_gene: TRBV7-9; d_gene: NA; CDR3aa: CASSLAGGSTYNEQYF; CDR3nt: TGTGCCAGCAGCTTAGCGGGGGGTTCCACCTACAATGAGCAGTACTTC
abundance: once; j_gene: TRBJ1-6; v_gene: TRBV4-1; d_gene: TRBD1; CDR3aa: CASSQDPGQGSYNSPLHF; CDR3nt: TGCGCCAGCAGCCAAGATCCAGGACAGGGCTCCTATAATTCACCCCTCCACTTT
abundance: NA; j_gene: TRBJ1-5; v_gene: TRBV6-4; d_gene: NA; CDR3aa: CASSDSEGRGYPQPQHF; CDR3nt: TGTGCCAGCAGTGACTCGGAGGGCAGGGGTTATCCTCAGCCCCAGCATTTT
abundance: NA; j_gene: TRBJ1-5; v_gene: TRBV3-1; d_gene: NA; CDR3aa: CASSRSGGNQPQHF; CDR3nt: TGTGCCAGCAGCCGTTCAGGCGGCAATCAGCCCCAGCATTTT
abundance: few; j_gene: TRBJ1-6; v_gene: TRBV7-2; d_gene: TRBD1; CDR3aa: CASSLQGQTNSPLHF; CDR3nt: TGTGCCAGCAGCTTACAGGGACAGACCAATTCACCCCTCCACTTT
abundance: NA; j_gene: TRBJ1-1; v_gene: TRBV4-1; d_gene: NA; CDR3aa: CASSQERGGLVPEAFF; CDR3nt: TGCGCCAGCAGCCAAGAGAGGGGGGGGTTGGTACCTGAAGCTTTCTTT
abundance: few; j_gene: TRBJ1-5; v_gene: TRBV7-9; d_gene: NA; CDR3aa: CASSYTGGNQPQHF; CDR3nt: TGTGCCAGCAGCTACACGGGCGGCAATCAGCCCCAGCATTTT
abundance: NA; j_gene: TRBJ2-7; v_gene: TRBV12-3/TRBV12-4; d_gene: NA; CDR3aa: CASSSPDGPYEQYF; CDR3nt: TGTGCCAGCAGTTCTCCGGACGGGCCCTACGAGCAGTACTTC
abundance: many; j_gene: TRBJ2-1; v_gene: TRBV3-1; d_gene: TRBD1; CDR3aa: CASSQRRDRANNEQFF; CDR3nt: TGTGCCAGCAGCCAACGCCGGGACAGGGCAAACAATGAGCAGTTCTTC
abundance: few; j_gene: TRBJ1-2; v_gene: TRBV29-1; d_gene: TRBD1; CDR3aa: CSVTGGVYGYTF; CDR3nt: TGCAGCGTTACAGGGGGCGTCTATGGCTACACCTTC
abundance: NA; j_gene: TRBJ2-1; v_gene: TRBV30; d_gene: TRBD1; CDR3aa: CAWSGTGGTYNEQFF; CDR3nt: TGTGCCTGGAGCGGGACAGGGGGGACATACAATGAGCAGTTCTTC
abundance: few; j_gene: TRBJ2-7; v_gene: TRBV6-6; d_gene: TRBD1; CDR3aa: CASSKDRGFYEQYF; CDR3nt: TGTGCCAGCAGTAAGGACAGGGGCTTCTACGAGCAGTACTTC
abundance: NA; j_gene: TRBJ2-7; v_gene: TRBV29-1; d_gene: NA; CDR3aa: CSVGAGSSYEQYF; CDR3nt: TGCAGCGTTGGGGCAGGGAGCTCCTACGAGCAGTACTTC
abundance: NA; j_gene: TRBJ2-7; v_gene: TRBV20-1; d_gene: NA; CDR3aa: CSARASLYEQYF; CDR3nt: TGCAGTGCTAGAGCCTCCCTCTACGAGCAGTACTTC
abundance: NA; j_gene: TRBJ2-7; v_gene: TRBV4-2; d_gene: NA; CDR3aa: CASSQRTSTGGGTYEQYF; CDR3nt: TGTGCCAGCAGCCAGCGAACCTCGACTGGCGGTGGGACCTACGAGCAGTACTTC
abundance: once; j_gene: TRBJ2-5; v_gene: TRBV4-1; d_gene: NA; CDR3aa: CASSQDFGRENQYF; CDR3nt: TGCGCCAGCAGCCAAGATTTCGGACGAGAGAACCAGTACTTC
abundance: NA; j_gene: TRBJ2-7; v_gene: TRBV6-2/TRBV6-3; d_gene: NA; CDR3aa: CASSRDGFSEQYF; CDR3nt: TGTGCCAGCAGTCGTGACGGGTTCTCCGAGCAGTACTTC
abundance: NA; j_gene: TRBJ2-2; v_gene: TRBV12-3/TRBV12-4; d_gene: NA; CDR3aa: CASSLIPEADTGELFF; CDR3nt: TGTGCCAGCAGTTTAATCCCGGAGGCGGACACCGGGGAGCTGTTTTTT
abundance: few; j_gene: TRBJ2-5; v_gene: TRBV4-3; d_gene: NA; CDR3aa: CASSTSIHQETQYF; CDR3nt: TGCGCCAGCAGCACCTCAATCCATCAAGAGACCCAGTACTTC
abundance: NA; j_gene: TRBJ2-3; v_gene: TRBV24-1; d_gene: NA; CDR3aa: CATSDTTIWGTDTQYF; CDR3nt: TGTGCCACCAGTGATACCACGATCTGGGGCACAGATACGCAGTATTTT
abundance: few; j_gene: TRBJ2-7; v_gene: TRBV6-2/TRBV6-3; d_gene: NA; CDR3aa: CASRRTAPSYEQYF; CDR3nt: TGTGCCAGCAGACGGACAGCTCCCTCCTACGAGCAGTACTTC
abundance: NA; j_gene: TRBJ1-5; v_gene: TRBV11-1; d_gene: NA; CDR3aa: CASSLSGNGPQHF; CDR3nt: TGTGCCAGCAGCCTCTCCGGCAATGGGCCCCAGCATTTT
abundance: few; j_gene: TRBJ2-1; v_gene: TRBV4-1; d_gene: NA; CDR3aa: CASSQPPLGAYNEQFF; CDR3nt: TGCGCCAGCAGCCAACCTCCCCTAGGAGCCTACAATGAGCAGTTCTTC
abundance: few; j_gene: TRBJ2-5; v_gene: TRBV20-1; d_gene: NA; CDR3aa: CSARDLAGAAQETQYF; CDR3nt: TGCAGTGCTAGAGATTTGGCCGGAGCAGCGCAAGAGACCCAGTACTTC
abundance: NA; j_gene: TRBJ2-7; v_gene: TRBV28; d_gene: NA; CDR3aa: CASSLGTPIEQYF; CDR3nt: TGTGCCAGCAGTTTGGGGACCCCAATCGAGCAGTACTTC
abundance: NA; j_gene: TRBJ2-7; v_gene: TRBV20-1; d_gene: NA; CDR3aa: CSARPRGREQYF; CDR3nt: TGCAGTGCCAGACCCAGGGGACGCGAGCAGTACTTC
abundance: few; j_gene: TRBJ2-3; v_gene: TRBV4-3; d_gene: NA; CDR3aa: CASSQDREGGTTDTQYF; CDR3nt: TGCGCCAGCAGCCAAGATAGGGAGGGGGGGACCACAGATACGCAGTATTTT
abundance: NA; j_gene: TRBJ2-3; v_gene: TRBV18; d_gene: TRBD1; CDR3aa: CASSLNRGSTDTQYF; CDR3nt: TGTGCCAGCTCACTTAACAGGGGTAGCACAGATACGCAGTATTTT
abundance: few; j_gene: TRBJ2-7; v_gene: TRBV20-1; d_gene: NA; CDR3aa: CSPGPEVLYEQYF; CDR3nt: TGCAGCCCTGGGCCTGAGGTTCTCTACGAGCAGTACTTC
abundance: few; j_gene: TRBJ2-7; v_gene: TRBV28; d_gene: NA; CDR3aa: CASSFAGSLYEQYF; CDR3nt: TGTGCCAGCAGTTTCGCCGGGTCCCTTTACGAGCAGTACTTC
abundance: NA; j_gene: TRBJ2-5; v_gene: TRBV7-9; d_gene: NA; CDR3aa: CASSLAIPGLYF; CDR3nt: TGTGCCAGCAGCTTAGCCATCCCGGGACTGTACTTC
abundance: NA; j_gene: TRBJ1-2; v_gene: TRBV10-3; d_gene: TRBD1; CDR3aa: CAIRPTGEEGDGYTF; CDR3nt: TGTGCCATCAGGCCGACAGGGGAGGAGGGGGATGGCTACACCTTC
abundance: NA; j_gene: TRBJ1-5; v_gene: TRBV15; d_gene: NA; CDR3aa: CATSTPRGQNNQPQHF; CDR3nt: TGTGCCACCAGCACCCCTCGCGGACAGAACAATCAGCCCCAGCATTTT
abundance: NA; j_gene: TRBJ2-7; v_gene: TRBV29-1; d_gene: TRBD2; CDR3aa: CSVGASGRDEQYF; CDR3nt: TGCAGCGTTGGCGCTAGCGGGAGGGACGAGCAGTACTTC
abundance: NA; j_gene: TRBJ2-7; v_gene: TRBV3-1; d_gene: TRBD1; CDR3aa: CASSQRQGVNEQYF; CDR3nt: TGTGCCAGCAGCCAACGACAGGGGGTCAATGAGCAGTACTTC
abundance: NA; j_gene: TRBJ1-5; v_gene: TRBV12-3/TRBV12-4; d_gene: NA; CDR3aa: CASRGQGLFNQPQHF; CDR3nt: TGTGCCAGCAGGGGTCAGGGACTTTTCAATCAGCCCCAGCATTTT
abundance: NA; j_gene: TRBJ1-4; v_gene: TRBV20-1; d_gene: NA; CDR3aa: CSAKTGTNEKLFF; CDR3nt: TGCAGTGCGAAGACAGGAACTAATGAAAAACTGTTTTTT
abundance: NA; j_gene: TRBJ1-4; v_gene: TRBV6-1; d_gene: NA; CDR3aa: CASRVDGTNEKLFF; CDR3nt: TGTGCCAGCAGGGTGGACGGAACTAATGAAAAACTGTTTTTT
abundance: NA; j_gene: TRBJ2-7; v_gene: TRBV12-3/TRBV12-4; d_gene: NA; CDR3aa: CASTSISNEQYF; CDR3nt: TGTGCCAGCACCAGCATTAGCAATGAGCAGTACTTC
abundance: NA; j_gene: TRBJ2-7; v_gene: TRBV29-1; d_gene: NA; CDR3aa: CSVTTGTGDEQYF; CDR3nt: TGCAGCGTTACCACAGGGACCGGCGATGAGCAGTACTTC
abundance: NA; j_gene: TRBJ2-7; v_gene: TRBV28; d_gene: TRBD1; CDR3aa: CASTPGQGANEQYF; CDR3nt: TGTGCCAGCACCCCGGGACAGGGGGCTAACGAGCAGTACTTC
abundance: few; j_gene: TRBJ2-1; v_gene: TRBV5-1; d_gene: NA; CDR3aa: CASSSGSGRGFYNEQFF; CDR3nt: TGCGCCAGCAGCTCAGGGAGCGGACGGGGATTCTACAATGAGCAGTTCTTC
abundance: NA; j_gene: TRBJ1-1; v_gene: TRBV6-2/TRBV6-3; d_gene: TRBD1; CDR3aa: CASSYPLTGEAFF; CDR3nt: TGTGCCAGCAGTTACCCTCTTACAGGGGAGGCTTTCTTT
abundance: NA; j_gene: TRBJ2-1; v_gene: TRBV6-2/TRBV6-3; d_gene: NA; CDR3aa: CASSVLQSYNEQFF; CDR3nt: TGTGCCAGCAGTGTTTTACAATCCTACAATGAGCAGTTCTTC
abundance: few; j_gene: TRBJ2-2; v_gene: TRBV14; d_gene: NA; CDR3aa: CASSPLGGSGELFF; CDR3nt: TGTGCCAGCAGCCCCCTCGGCGGTTCCGGGGAGCTGTTTTTT
abundance: many; j_gene: TRBJ2-3; v_gene: TRBV9; d_gene: NA; CDR3aa: CASSVGTLGTDTQYF; CDR3nt: TGTGCCAGCAGCGTGGGGACCCTCGGCACAGATACGCAGTATTTT
abundance: NA; j_gene: TRBJ2-1; v_gene: TRBV20-1; d_gene: TRBD2; CDR3aa: CSTTSGGSYNEQFF; CDR3nt: TGTAGTACTACTAGCGGGGGTTCCTACAATGAGCAGTTCTTC
abundance: once; j_gene: TRBJ1-2; v_gene: TRBV6-5; d_gene: NA; CDR3aa: CASSYSSAGAVAYGYTF; CDR3nt: TGTGCCAGCAGTTACTCGTCGGCGGGGGCGGTAGCCTATGGCTACACCTTC
abundance: few; j_gene: TRBJ1-2; v_gene: TRBV20-1; d_gene: NA; CDR3aa: CSAPPEGKRGYTF; CDR3nt: TGCAGTGCTCCCCCCGAGGGTAAAAGAGGCTACACCTTC
abundance: NA; j_gene: TRBJ1-5; v_gene: TRBV12-3/TRBV12-4; d_gene: NA; CDR3aa: CASSVGGTSNQPQHF; CDR3nt: TGTGCCAGCAGTGTCGGGGGTACCAGCAATCAGCCCCAGCATTTT
abundance: NA; j_gene: TRBJ2-3; v_gene: TRBV12-3/TRBV12-4; d_gene: NA; CDR3aa: CASTLGDSRTDTQYF; CDR3nt: TGTGCCAGCACTCTGGGAGACAGCCGCACAGATACGCAGTATTTT
abundance: few; j_gene: TRBJ1-1; v_gene: TRBV6-1; d_gene: NA; CDR3aa: CASRKLNTEAFF; CDR3nt: TGTGCCAGCAGAAAACTGAACACTGAAGCTTTCTTT
abundance: NA; j_gene: TRBJ2-5; v_gene: TRBV29-1; d_gene: TRBD2; CDR3aa: CSVAAGGVGETQYF; CDR3nt: TGCAGCGTTGCAGCGGGGGGGGTCGGAGAGACCCAGTACTTC
abundance: few; j_gene: TRBJ2-5; v_gene: TRBV5-6; d_gene: NA; CDR3aa: CASSFKSFGVEQYF; CDR3nt: TGTGCCAGCAGCTTTAAGTCTTTTGGGGTGGAGCAGTACTTC